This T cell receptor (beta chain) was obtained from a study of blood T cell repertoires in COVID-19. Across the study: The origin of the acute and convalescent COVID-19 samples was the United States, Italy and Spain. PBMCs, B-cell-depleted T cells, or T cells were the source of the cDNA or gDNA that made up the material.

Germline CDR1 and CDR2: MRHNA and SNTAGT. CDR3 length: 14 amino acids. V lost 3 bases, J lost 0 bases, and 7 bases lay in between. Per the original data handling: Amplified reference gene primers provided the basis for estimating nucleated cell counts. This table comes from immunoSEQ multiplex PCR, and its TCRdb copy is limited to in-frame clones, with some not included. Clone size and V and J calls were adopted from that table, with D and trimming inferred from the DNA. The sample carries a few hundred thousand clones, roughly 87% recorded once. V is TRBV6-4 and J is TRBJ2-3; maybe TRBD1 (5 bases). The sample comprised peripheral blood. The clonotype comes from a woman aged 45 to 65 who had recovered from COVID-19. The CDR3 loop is CASSEGPSTDTQYF. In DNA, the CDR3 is TGTGCCAGCAGTGAGGGGCCTAGCACAGATACGCAGTATTTT.